The present entry profiles one T cell receptor beta chain with its context. The target antigen is unknown. A multiplex PCR was run with 60 Vbeta primers and 13 Jbeta primers. Only in-frame clones appear in the TCRdb table, and some are missing; sequencing was by immunoSEQ multiplex PCR. The sample holds approximately 160,000 clones, 75% to 90% seen once. Germline trimming cut 5 bases from V and 7 bases from J; bases unmatched to any gene: 10. Germline CDR1 SSHAT, CDR2 FNYEAQ (reference sequence). CDR3 length equals 16 residues. This sample is drawn from a study of cytomegalovirus exposure and HLA in healthy donors. Study observations and caveats: A later analysis appeared to link common viral pathogens to several of the most significant clusters.

All donors participated as healthy donors of bone marrow. This donor's record omits CMV serostatus. The sequenced sample consisted of PBMCs. This clonotype originated in a human donor in good health. The chain employs TRBV7-7 and TRBJ2-1, with TRBD2 matching over 11 bases. The CDR3 DNA follows: TGTGCCAGCAGCCCCCGTAGCGGGGGGGCGGTAAATGAGCAGTTCTTC. Translating gives CASSPRSGGAVNEQFF. The full variable domain, rest sourced from reference TRBV7-7 and TRBJ2-1, is GAGVSQSPRYKVTKRGQDVTLRCDPISSHATLYWYQQALGQGPEFLTYFNYEAQPDKSGLPSDRFSAERPEGSISTLTIQRTEQRDSAMYRCASSPRSGGAVNEQFFGPGTRLTVL.